These 26 T cell receptor beta chains share one sample of origin, sequenced in a study of T cells in Graves' hyperthyroidism and ophthalmopathy (dated by TCRdb to between 2019 and 2020). The library was made by multiplex PCR. Data came from an Illumina HiSeq 2000. Amplification of TCR beta CDR3 regions was carried out from RNA transcripts. For the first round of RT-PCR on the TCR CDR3, the HTBI primer set was used together with the Qiagen OneStep RT-PCR kit. The public reads were run again by TCRdb, first through fastp at Q25 and then through MiXCR, and only productive beta chains were kept. Every distinct CDR3 protein forms one entry, paired with its most common genes and DNA. The sample contains some 510,000 distinct CDR3 sequences, 20% of them found a single time. Approximately 26% of the sample is in the top ten clones. Sequenced: blood. All receptors come from a man in his late teens or twenties with Graves' hyperthyroidism.

V is TRBV13 and J is TRBJ1-1, with 8 bases fitting TRBD1. The CDR3 extends over 16 amino acids. CDR1 is PRHDT and CDR2 is FYEKMQ in the germline V gene (reference sequence). V lost 5 bases and J lost 3; bases outside the gene matches: 11. CDR3 protein: CASSTRQGAWDTEAFF. The CDR3 region has the DNA TGTGCCAGCAGCACTCGGCAGGGGGCGTGGGACACTGAAGCTTTCTTT.

Remarks on this clonotype: A much bigger clone sits one base away, suggesting this may be a read error. The final CDR3 position lacks the conserved phenylalanine or tryptophan, pointing to a likely read error. The V call is TRBV28, the J call TRBJ2-3; 9 positions match TRBD2. Germline CDR1 MDHEN, CDR2 SYDVKM. After removal of 7 bases from V and 4 bases from J, the junction contained 9 bases not matched to a gene. This CDR3 has 15 residues. The CDR3 is CASTLAGSIPDTQYC. CDR3 DNA sequence: TGTGCCAGCACCCTAGCGGGATCGATCCCAGATACGCAGTATTGT.

J is TRBJ1-2 and V is TRBV2; D is unresolved. Germline-derived CDR1 and CDR2 are SNHLY and FYNNEI. V gave up 8 bases and J gave up 8 bases, with 24 bases separating them. The CDR3 runs to 15 residues. CDR3 in DNA: TGTGCCAGCGTTCCGAGAGGCCCATCGGCGCGGGGCTACACCTTC. Amino acid sequence: CASVPRGPSARGYTF.

This clonotype was seen at least ten times. The V and J genes are TRBV2 and TRBJ1-2; TRBD1 matches 9 bases. The CDR3 sequence is 15 residues long. Germline V CDR1 and CDR2: SNHLY, FYNNEI. The V segment lost 2 bases and the J segment 6 bases; nucleotides outside the gene matches: 7. As DNA, the CDR3 is TGTGCCAGCAGTGAAAGTGGGACAGGGATAAATGGCTACACCTTC. Encoded protein: CASSESGTGINGYTF. The full variable domain, its missing parts supplied by reference TRBV2 and TRBJ1-2, is EPEVTQTPSHQVTQMGQEVILRCVPISNHLYFYWYRQILGQKVEFLVSFYNNEISEKSEIFDDQFSVERPDGSNFTLKIRSTKLEDSAMYFCASSESGTGINGYTFGSGTRLTVV.

In this sample, this clonotype turned up many times. At one end, the junction sequence differs from germline, possibly due to a read error. The chain links TRBV20-1 to TRBJ2-7; D may match TRBD1 or TRBD2 (5 bases each). The CDR3 runs 15 residues. Germline-derived CDR1 and CDR2 are DFQATT and SNEGSKA (reference sequence). The CDR3 DNA reads as TGCAGTGCTAGAGATCTCGAGGGGCACGCCTATGAGCAGTACTTC. Translating gives CSARDLEGHAYEQYF.

This clonotype was seen many times. The chain links TRBV6-2 or TRBV6-3 to TRBJ1-2; D unclear. Trimming pared 1 base from V and 6 bases from J, leaving 24 bases between. The CDR3 spans 18 residues. CDR1 MNHEY and CDR2 SVGEGT come from the germline V gene. Here the CDR3 reads CASSYYPVGGIPSNGYTF. The CDR3 DNA reads TGTGCCAGCAGTTACTACCCCGTTGGAGGCATCCCTTCGAATGGCTACACCTTC.

The table lists this clonotype with a few counts. This chain uses TRBV20-1 with TRBJ2-7; TRBD1 matches at 7 bases. This CDR3 has 12 residues. V trimming: 6 bases; J trimming: 3 bases; junction bases outside the gene matches: 5. Looked up from germline, CDR1 is DFQATT and CDR2 is SNEGSKA (reference sequence). The CDR3 coding sequence is TGCAGTGCCCCGGGACAGTTCTACGAGCAGTACTTC. Residues: CSAPGQFYEQYF.

The table lists this clonotype with many counts. The genes are TRBV6-1 and TRBJ1-1; 8 bases are shared with TRBD1. Losses at the gene ends were 4 bases for V and 0 bases for J; bases not matched to a gene: 7. CDR1 and CDR2 from the germline V gene are MNHNS and SASEGT. The CDR3 sequence is 16 residues long. CDR3 protein: CASSASGGVVNTEAFF. CDR3 nucleotide sequence: TGTGCCAGCAGTGCGTCAGGGGGCGTCGTGAACACTGAAGCTTTCTTT.

A note on this clonotype: This may come from a read error, since a much larger clone is one base off. The chain is built from TRBV20-1 and TRBJ1-2, with unresolved D. The CDR3 has 8 residues. CDR1 and CDR2 from the germline V gene are DFQATT and SNEGSKA (reference sequence). Here the CDR3 reads CSGESYAF. The CDR3 region has the DNA TGCAGTGGGGAGAGCTACGCCTTC.

In its sample, this clonotype was seen a few times. V is TRBV12-3 or TRBV12-4 and J is TRBJ2-2; D assignment may be TRBD1 or TRBD2 (5 bases each). Trimming took 4 bases from V and 4 from J, leaving 16 bases between them. The CDR3 loop spans 16 amino acids. The CDR3 region is CASSSPSWGSTGELFF. The CDR3 DNA follows: TGTGCCAGCAGTTCCCCCTCTTGGGGGAGCACCGGGGAGCTGTTTTTT.

In this sample, this clonotype turned up many times. Relative to the germline gene, one junction end is altered; a read error may explain this. The genes are TRBV19 and TRBJ1-1; weak D call: TRBD1 (6 bases). This CDR3 has 14 residues. Germline V gives CDR1 LNHDA, CDR2 SQIVND (reference sequence). The CDR3, as DNA: TGTGCCAGTAGAATAGGAGGGGGGAACACTGAAGCTTTCTTT. Its protein is CASRIGGGNTEAFF.

This clonotype occurred many times. The chain is built from TRBV6-2 or TRBV6-3 and TRBJ1-5; 7 bases are shared with TRBD1. Germline V gene data show CDR1 as MNHEY and CDR2 as SVGEGT. This CDR3 is built from 14 residues. J lost 7 bases, V lost 7 bases, and 10 bases had no gene match. CDR3 residues: CASTFTGAPQPQHF. The DNA of the CDR3 is TGTGCCAGCACCTTTACAGGGGCCCCCCAGCCCCAGCATTTT.

V gene TRBV7-6 combines with J gene TRBJ1-5; no reliable D call. V was pared by 5 bases and J by 3 bases, with 17 bases between. This CDR3 spans 16 amino acids. The germline CDR1 and CDR2 sequences are SGHVS and FNYEAQ. The CDR3 region has the DNA TGTGCCAGCAGCCCCCAAGGACGTAATTTCAATCAGCCCCAGCATTTT. The encoded protein is CASSPQGRNFNQPQHF.

Written as DNA, the CDR3 is TGCGCCAGCAGCCAAGGACAAGTTTATAGCAATCAGCCCCAGCATTTT. Its protein is CASSQGQVYSNQPQHF. The rearrangement links TRBV4-1 to TRBJ1-5, with D unresolved. Deletions cut 1 base from V and 0 bases from J, with 10 bases between. The CDR3 totals 16 residues. Germline V lookup: CDR1 MGHRA, CDR2 YSYEKL.

This clonotype was picked up many times. One junction end disagrees with the germline gene, perhaps due to a read error. The V call is TRBV20-1, the J call TRBJ2-7, with D uncertain. This CDR3 is built from 14 residues. From germline, CDR1 is DFQATT and CDR2 SNEGSKA (reference sequence). The CDR3 region is CSAISDPDSYEQYF. The CDR3, as DNA: TGCAGCGCTATAAGTGACCCTGACTCCTACGAGCAGTACTTC.

This clonotype was recorded at least ten times. The rearrangement links TRBV20-1 to TRBJ1-1, with D possibly matching TRBD1 (6 bases). Between the trimmed V and J ends, which lost 3 bases and 3 bases, there was a span of 11 bases. Germline CDR1 reads DFQATT; CDR2 reads SNEGSKA (reference sequence). The CDR3 loop spans 13 amino acids. The CDR3 sequence is CSARGAWDTEAFF. The CDR3 DNA follows: TGCAGTGCTAGGGGGGCATGGGACACTGAAGCTTTCTTT.

In this sample, this clonotype turned up many times. The V and J genes are TRBV7-9 and TRBJ2-5; TRBD2 is a possible D gene (5 bases). The V end was cut by 1 base, the J end by 2 bases, with 11 bases between. CDR1 and CDR2 (germline): SEHNR, FQNEAQ (reference sequence). This CDR3 region has 15 residues. CDR3 residues: CASSLGLAQQETQYF. The CDR3 DNA sequence: TGTGCCAGCAGCTTAGGGCTAGCCCAACAAGAGACCCAGTACTTC.

This chain connects TRBV5-1 to TRBJ2-7; D might be TRBD2 (6 bases). The CDR3 is made up of 16 amino acids. Deletions cut 4 bases from V and 5 bases from J, with 22 bases between. From germline, CDR1 is SGHRS and CDR2 YFSETQ. CDR3 sequence reads: CASSRGTLRNLNEQYF. DNA for the CDR3: TGCGCCAGCAGCCGCGGGACCCTCAGAAATCTAAACGAGCAGTACTTC.

This clonotype was seen a few times. This could be a read error, since a much larger clone is one nucleotide away. The rearrangement links TRBV6-5 to TRBJ2-7; D gene unclear. The V end was cut by 4 bases, the J end by 2 bases, with 15 bases between. The CDR3 consists of 15 residues. CDR1 and CDR2 from the germline V gene are MNHEY and SVGAGI. The CDR3 coding sequence is TGTGCCAGCAGTTTCTACCGGGTCACGACCTACGAGCAGTACTTC. It translates to CASSFYRVTTYEQYF.

In its sample, this clonotype was seen many times. V is TRBV12-5 and J is TRBJ2-7; 12 bases are a match to TRBD2. There are 20 residues in the CDR3. Losses at the gene ends were 0 bases for V and 4 bases for J; bases not matched to a gene: 16. Germline CDR1 is LGHNT and CDR2 is FRNRAP. DNA of the CDR3: TGTGCTAGTGGTTTGGTACCTAAGACTAGCGGGGGAGATCCCCTATACGAGCAGTACTTC. This codes for CASGLVPKTSGGDPLYEQYF.

The chain recombines TRBV29-1 with TRBJ2-3; D unresolved. Germline CDR1 and CDR2: SQVTM and ANQGSEA. The ends were cut back, 8 bases at V and 2 bases at J, with 11 bases in the middle. The CDR3 sequence is 12 residues long. The DNA for the CDR3 is TGCAGCTTTCGACTCTTCACAGATACGCAGTATTTT. Its protein is CSFRLFTDTQYF.

This clonotype was picked up many times. This sequence joins TRBV10-3 and TRBJ1-1; a weak D match, TRBD1 (5 bases). Trimming left V 10 bases short and J 5 bases short, with 23 bases between. The CDR3 loop spans 15 amino acids. Per germline, CDR1 ENHRY and CDR2 SYGVKD. Here the CDR3 DNA reads TGTGCCACCGGCAGGAAGGGGCGCCTGGGGACTGAAGCTTTCTTT. Its translation is CATGRKGRLGTEAFF.

This clonotype came up a few times. The V and J genes are TRBV19 and TRBJ2-5; 8 bases are shared with TRBD1. The CDR3 spans 19 residues. Germline V gene sequence: CDR1 LNHDA, CDR2 SQIVND (reference sequence). The V gene end was trimmed by 7 bases and the J gene end by 0 bases; junction bases not matched to a gene: 19. The CDR3 DNA is TGTGCCAGTACCCTGTCAGGGGGCGCGGAGGATACATACCAAGAGACCCAGTACTTC. Encoded protein: CASTLSGGAEDTYQETQYF.

This clonotype was picked up many times. This is likely a read error, given that the CDR3 carries no conserved phenylalanine or tryptophan at its end. This chain joins TRBV12-3 or TRBV12-4 and TRBJ1-5; D is undetermined. This CDR3 is 18 amino acids long. Trimming left V 4 bases short and J 0 bases short, with 19 bases between. In nucleotides, the CDR3 is TGTGCCAGCAGTTCTTTGGGTCCAGCTCCTTATAGCAATCAGCCCCAGCATTCT. This sequence encodes CASSSLGPAPYSNQPQHS.

This clonotype was seen at least ten times. The CDR3 is CASSPDRVETQYF. The CDR3 coding sequence is TGTGCCAGCAGCCCGGACAGGGTAGAGACCCAGTACTTC. The chain employs TRBV5-6 and TRBJ2-5; the match to TRBD1 covers 8 bases. There are 13 residues in the CDR3. In germline, CDR1 is SGHDT, CDR2 YYEEEE. With V trimmed by 4 bases and J by 4 bases, 3 bases remained unmatched.

This clonotype was detected only a few times. The rearrangement uses TRBV30 and TRBJ2-7; D gene unclear. V gave up 0 bases and J gave up 5 bases, with 11 bases separating them. The CDR3 spans 13 residues. Germline values: CDR1 GTSNPN, CDR2 SVGIG (reference sequence). The CDR3 DNA reads TGTGCCTGGAGTGTGAGTTCGGGTAACGAGCAGTACTTC. Its translation is CAWSVSSGNEQYF. Based on the CDR3 plus reference TRBV30 and TRBJ2-7, the full variable domain is SQTIHQWPATLVQPVGSPLSLECTVEGTSNPNLYWYRQAAGRGLQLLFYSVGIGQISSEVPQNLSASRPQDRQFILSSKKLLLSDSGFYLCAWSVSSGNEQYFGPGTRLTVT.